The T cell receptor (beta chain) described here comes from a study of blood T cell repertoires in COVID-19. For the study at large: Samples came from the United States, Italy and Spain, spanning acute and convalescent COVID-19. Nucleic acid was either cDNA or gDNA, and it came from T cells, B-cell-depleted T cells, or PBMCs.

Original processing notes: Researchers report that nucleated cell counts were estimated from reference gene primer amplification. Clones were sequenced by immunoSEQ multiplex PCR, and TCRdb holds only the in-frame ones, with some missing. That table supplies the V and J calls and clone size; D and trimming were determined from the DNA. Counted here are over 110,000 clones, around 86% occurring once; the ten biggest clones make up more than 8%. The CDR3 consists of 14 residues. Germline lookup yields CDR1 SGDLS and CDR2 YYNGEE. V was cut by 0 bases and J by 4 bases, with 11 bases left in between. This clone has only one observation.

The J gene is TRBJ2-7, the V gene TRBV9; weak D call: TRBD1 (5 bases). The TCR was taken from a human donor in a cohort sampled during active COVID-19. Sequenced material: peripheral blood. The CDR3: CASSVGWGSYEQYF. CDR3 nucleotide sequence: TGTGCCAGCAGCGTAGGCTGGGGCTCTTACGAGCAGTACTTC. Filled out from reference TRBV9 and TRBJ2-7, the complete variable domain reads DSGVTQTPKHLITATGQRVTLRCSPRSGDLSVYWYQQSLDQGLQFLIQYYNGEERAKGNILERFSAQQFPDLHSELNLSSLELGDSALYFCASSVGWGSYEQYFGPGTRLTVT.